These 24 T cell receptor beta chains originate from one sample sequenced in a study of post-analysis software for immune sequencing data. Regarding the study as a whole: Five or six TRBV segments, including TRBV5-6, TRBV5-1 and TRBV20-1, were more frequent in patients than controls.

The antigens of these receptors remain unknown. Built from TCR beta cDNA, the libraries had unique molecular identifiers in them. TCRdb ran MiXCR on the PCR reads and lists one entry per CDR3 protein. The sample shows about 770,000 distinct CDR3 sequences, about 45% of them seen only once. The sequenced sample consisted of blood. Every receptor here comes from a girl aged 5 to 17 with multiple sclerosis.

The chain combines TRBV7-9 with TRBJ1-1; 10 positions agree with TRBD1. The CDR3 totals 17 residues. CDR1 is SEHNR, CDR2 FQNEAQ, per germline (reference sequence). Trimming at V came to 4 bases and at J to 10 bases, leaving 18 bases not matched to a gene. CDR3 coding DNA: TGTGCCAGCAGCTCACTCCCGGGACAGGGGAGCCATCAGGGAGCTTTCTTT. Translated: CASSSLPGQGSHQGAFF.

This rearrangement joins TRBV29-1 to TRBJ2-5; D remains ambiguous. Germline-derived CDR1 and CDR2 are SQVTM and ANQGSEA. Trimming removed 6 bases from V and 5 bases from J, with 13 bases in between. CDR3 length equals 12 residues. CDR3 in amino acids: CSVSTLRETQYF. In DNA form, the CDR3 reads TGCAGCGTCTCCACTCTACGGGAGACCCAGTACTTC.

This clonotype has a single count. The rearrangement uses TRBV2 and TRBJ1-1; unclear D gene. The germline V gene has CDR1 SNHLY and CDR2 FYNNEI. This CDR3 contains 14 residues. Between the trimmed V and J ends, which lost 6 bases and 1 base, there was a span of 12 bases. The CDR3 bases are TGTGCCAGCAGCTCCCCGCGGGAGAACACTGAAGCTTTCTTT. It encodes CASSSPRENTEAFF.

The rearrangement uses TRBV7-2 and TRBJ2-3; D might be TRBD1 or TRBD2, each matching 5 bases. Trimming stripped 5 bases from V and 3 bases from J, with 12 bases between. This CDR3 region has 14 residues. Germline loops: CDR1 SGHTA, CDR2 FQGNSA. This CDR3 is CASSPGLETDTQYF. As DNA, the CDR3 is TGTGCCAGCAGCCCGGGGCTGGAAACAGATACGCAGTATTTT.

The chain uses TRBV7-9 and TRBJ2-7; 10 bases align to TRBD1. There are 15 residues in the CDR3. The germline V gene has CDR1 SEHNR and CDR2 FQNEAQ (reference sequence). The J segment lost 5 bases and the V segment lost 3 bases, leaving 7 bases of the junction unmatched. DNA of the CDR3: TGTGCCAGCAGCTTTAAGGGACAGGGGAACCACGAGCAGTACTTC. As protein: CASSFKGQGNHEQYF.

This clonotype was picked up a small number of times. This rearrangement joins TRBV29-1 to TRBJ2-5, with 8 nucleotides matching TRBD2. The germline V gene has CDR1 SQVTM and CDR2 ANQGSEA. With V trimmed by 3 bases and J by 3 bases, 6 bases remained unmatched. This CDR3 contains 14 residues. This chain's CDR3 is CSVDRREVEETQYF. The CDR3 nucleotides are TGCAGCGTTGATAGGCGGGAGGTAGAAGAGACCCAGTACTTC.

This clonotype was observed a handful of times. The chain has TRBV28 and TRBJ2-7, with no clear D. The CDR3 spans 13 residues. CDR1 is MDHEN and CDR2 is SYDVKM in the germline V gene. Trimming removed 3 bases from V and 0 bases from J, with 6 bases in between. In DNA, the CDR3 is TGTGCCAGCAGTTTCTGGGGCTCCTACGAGCAGTACTTC. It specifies CASSFWGSYEQYF.

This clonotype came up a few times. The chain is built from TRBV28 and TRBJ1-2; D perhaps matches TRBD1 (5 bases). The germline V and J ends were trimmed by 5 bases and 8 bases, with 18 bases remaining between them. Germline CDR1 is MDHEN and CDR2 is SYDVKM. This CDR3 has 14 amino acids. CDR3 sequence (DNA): TGTGCCAGCAGTCCCGCGACTCAACGGGGGGGCTACACCTTC. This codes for CASSPATQRGGYTF.

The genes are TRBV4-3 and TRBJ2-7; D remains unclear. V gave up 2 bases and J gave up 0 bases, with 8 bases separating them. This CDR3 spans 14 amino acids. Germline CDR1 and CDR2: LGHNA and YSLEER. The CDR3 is CASSQSYSSYEQYF. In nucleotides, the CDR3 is TGCGCCAGCAGCCAATCGTACAGCTCCTACGAGCAGTACTTC.

The CDR3 DNA is TGCGCCAGCAGCCAAGATCATGAGGGGGGAAGTGGCTACACCTTC. This translates into CASSQDHEGGSGYTF. The chain has TRBV4-1 and TRBJ1-2, with D possibly being TRBD1 (6 bases). Germline CDR1 is MGHRA and CDR2 is YSYEKL. The CDR3 spans 15 residues. Trimming shortened V by 0 bases and J by 7 bases, and 15 bases separated the two germline ends.

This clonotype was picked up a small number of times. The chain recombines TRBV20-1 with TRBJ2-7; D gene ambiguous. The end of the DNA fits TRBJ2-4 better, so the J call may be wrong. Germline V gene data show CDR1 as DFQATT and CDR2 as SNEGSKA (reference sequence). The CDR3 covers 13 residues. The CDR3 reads CSANSPGKNIQYF. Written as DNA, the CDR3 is TGCAGTGCGAACAGCCCGGGCAAAAACATTCAGTACTTC.

CDR3 DNA sequence: TGTGCCAGCACGTTGGGGACTCCCCCCAACAATGAGCAGTTCTTC. Its translation: CASTLGTPPNNEQFF. This sequence joins TRBV6-1 and TRBJ2-1; possibly TRBD2 for D (6 bases). This CDR3 has 15 amino acids. The germline V and J ends were trimmed by 7 bases and 5 bases, with 18 bases remaining between them. The germline gives CDR1 MNHNS, CDR2 SASEGT.

Here the CDR3 DNA reads TGTGCCAGCAGTCTATATTCGGGGTACGGAGAAAAACTGTTTTTT. This sequence encodes CASSLYSGYGEKLFF. V is TRBV27 and J is TRBJ1-4; no clear D gene. Per germline, CDR1 MNHEY and CDR2 SMNVEV (reference sequence). This CDR3 comprises 15 residues. Trimming removed 5 bases at V and 8 bases at J, with 18 bases between. The variable domain in full, with the rest retrieved from reference TRBV27 and TRBJ1-4, is EAQVTQNPRYLITVTGKKLTVTCSQNMNHEYMSWYRQDPGLGLRQIYYSMNVEVTDKGDVPEGYKVSRKEKRNFPLILESPSPNQTSLYFCASSLYSGYGEKLFFGSGTQLSVL.

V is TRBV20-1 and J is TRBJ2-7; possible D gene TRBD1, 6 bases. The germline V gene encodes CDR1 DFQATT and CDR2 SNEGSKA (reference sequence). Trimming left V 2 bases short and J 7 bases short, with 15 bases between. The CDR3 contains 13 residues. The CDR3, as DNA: TGCAGTGCTAGAAAATCAGGGGCGGTTGAGCAGTACTTC. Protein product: CSARKSGAVEQYF.

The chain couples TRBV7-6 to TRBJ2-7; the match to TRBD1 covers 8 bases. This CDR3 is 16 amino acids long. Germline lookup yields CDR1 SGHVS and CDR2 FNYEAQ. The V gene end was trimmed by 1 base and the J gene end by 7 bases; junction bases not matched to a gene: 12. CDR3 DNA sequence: TGTGCCAGCAGCTTAGGGGTCAGGGGGCCCTACAATGAGCAGTACTTC. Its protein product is CASSLGVRGPYNEQYF.

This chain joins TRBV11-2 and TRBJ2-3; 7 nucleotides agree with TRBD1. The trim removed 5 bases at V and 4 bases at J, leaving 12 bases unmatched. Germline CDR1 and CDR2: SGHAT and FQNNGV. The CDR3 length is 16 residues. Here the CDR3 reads CASSPRQGKNPDTQYF. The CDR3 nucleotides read TGTGCCAGCAGCCCGAGACAGGGAAAGAACCCAGATACGCAGTATTTT.

CDR3 in DNA: TGTGCCAGCAGCGCCACCTACCCCAACTACGAGCAGTACTTC. Encoded protein: CASSATYPNYEQYF. This chain links TRBV11-1 with TRBJ2-7, with D unresolved. V lost 5 bases, J lost 3 bases, and 14 bases lay in between. Per germline, CDR1 SGHAT and CDR2 FQDESV (reference sequence). This CDR3 comprises 14 residues.

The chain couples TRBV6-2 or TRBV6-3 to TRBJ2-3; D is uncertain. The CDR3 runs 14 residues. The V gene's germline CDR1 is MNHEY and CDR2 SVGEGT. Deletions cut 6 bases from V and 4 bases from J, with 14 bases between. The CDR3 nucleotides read TGTGCCAGCAGCGGACCCGAGATCGCAGATACGCAGTATTTT. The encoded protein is CASSGPEIADTQYF.

CDR3: CASTTINYGYTF. In nucleotides, the CDR3 is TGTGCCAGCACCACAATAAACTATGGCTACACCTTC. The chain combines TRBV28 with TRBJ1-2; D call uncertain. This CDR3 has 12 residues. V lost 7 bases to trimming and J lost 2 bases, with 8 bases between them. Germline CDR1 and CDR2: MDHEN and SYDVKM.

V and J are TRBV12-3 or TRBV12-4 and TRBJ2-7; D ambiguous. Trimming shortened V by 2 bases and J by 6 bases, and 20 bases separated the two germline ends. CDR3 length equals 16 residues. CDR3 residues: CASSLKVPFGRSEQYF. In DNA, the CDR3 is TGTGCCAGCAGTTTAAAGGTCCCCTTTGGACGCAGCGAGCAGTACTTC.

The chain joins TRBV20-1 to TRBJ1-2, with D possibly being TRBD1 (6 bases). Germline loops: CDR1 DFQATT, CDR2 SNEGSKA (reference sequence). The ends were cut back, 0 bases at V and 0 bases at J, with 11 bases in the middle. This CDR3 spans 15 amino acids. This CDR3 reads CSARDLTGANYGYTF. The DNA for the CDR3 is TGCAGTGCTAGAGATCTGACAGGAGCTAACTATGGCTACACCTTC.

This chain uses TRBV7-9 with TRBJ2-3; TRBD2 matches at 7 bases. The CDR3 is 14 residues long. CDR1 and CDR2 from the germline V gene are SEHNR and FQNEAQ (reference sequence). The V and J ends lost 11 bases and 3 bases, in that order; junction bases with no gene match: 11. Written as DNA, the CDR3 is TGTGCCGTAAGGTCTAGCGGATTTACAGATACGCAGTATTTT. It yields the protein CAVRSSGFTDTQYF. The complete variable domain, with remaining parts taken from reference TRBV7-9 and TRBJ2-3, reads DTGVSQNPRHKITKRGQNVTFRCDPISEHNRLYWYRQTLGQGPEFLTYFQNEAQLEKSRLLSDRFSAERPKGSFSTLEIQRTEQGDSAMYLCAVRSSGFTDTQYFGPGTRLTVL.

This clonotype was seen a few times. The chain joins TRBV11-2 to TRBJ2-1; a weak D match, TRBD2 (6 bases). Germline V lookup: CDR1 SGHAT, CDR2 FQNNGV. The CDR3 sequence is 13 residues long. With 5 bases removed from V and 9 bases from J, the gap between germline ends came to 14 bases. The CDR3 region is CASSRTGTPEQFF. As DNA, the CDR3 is TGTGCCAGCAGCCGTACCGGGACTCCTGAGCAGTTCTTC.

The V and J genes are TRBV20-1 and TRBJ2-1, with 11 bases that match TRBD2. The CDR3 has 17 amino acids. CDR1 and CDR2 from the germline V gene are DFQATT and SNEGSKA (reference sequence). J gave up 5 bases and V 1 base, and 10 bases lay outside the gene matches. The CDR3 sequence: CSARAGTSGGVHNEQFF. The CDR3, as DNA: TGCAGTGCTAGAGCCGGGACTAGCGGAGGGGTCCACAATGAGCAGTTCTTC.